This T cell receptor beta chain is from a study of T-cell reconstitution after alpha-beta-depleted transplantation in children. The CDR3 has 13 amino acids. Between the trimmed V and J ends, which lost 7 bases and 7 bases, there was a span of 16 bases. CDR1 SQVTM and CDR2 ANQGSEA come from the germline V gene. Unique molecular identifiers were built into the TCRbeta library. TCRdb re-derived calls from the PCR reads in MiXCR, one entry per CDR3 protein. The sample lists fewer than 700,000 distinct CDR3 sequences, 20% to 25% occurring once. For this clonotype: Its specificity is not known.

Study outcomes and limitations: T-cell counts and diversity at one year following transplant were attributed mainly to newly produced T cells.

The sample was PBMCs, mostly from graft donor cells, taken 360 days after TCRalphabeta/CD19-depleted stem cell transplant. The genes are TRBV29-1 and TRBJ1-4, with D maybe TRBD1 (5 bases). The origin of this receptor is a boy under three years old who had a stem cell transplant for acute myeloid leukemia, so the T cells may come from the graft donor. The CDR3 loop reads CSAGTVLGEKLFF. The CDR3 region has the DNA TGCAGCGCAGGGACTGTGCTGGGTGAAAAACTGTTTTTT.